Sequencing of this T cell receptor (beta chain) was carried out in a study of low-dose radiotherapy and immunotherapy resistance in tumors. Whole-study context: Treatment of Cohort 2 consisted of 1 Gy per fraction every two weeks, amounting to 13 Gy over 26 weeks. Intravenous administration to patients comprised nivolumab at 240 mg every two weeks and ipilimumab at 1 mg/kg every six weeks.

The table lists this clonotype with many counts. Time point of the sample: before trial treatment. Primers targeting TRAV and TRBV primed first-strand cDNA, covering alpha and beta chains. With a constant-region primer and a V-primer adapter, TCRs were subjected to 20 to 25 PCR cycles of amplification. TCRdb reprocessed the reads via MiXCR and lists one record per CDR3 protein. The table lists more than 85,000 distinct CDR3 sequences, more than 8.5% of them singletons. Specimen: PBMCs, collected before treatment. The receptor was isolated from a male donor with prostate cancer.

The CDR3 here is CASSFGTEGETYEQYF. The DNA for the CDR3 is TGTGCCAGCAGCTTCGGGACAGAGGGAGAAACCTACGAGCAGTACTTC. The V and J genes are TRBV7-2 and TRBJ2-7, with 7 bases identical to TRBD1. The germline CDR1 and CDR2 sequences are SGHTA and FQGNSA. The CDR3 sequence is 16 residues long. V shed 3 bases and J 2 bases; nucleotides not matched to a gene: 10.